The rows below give T cell receptor beta chains drawn from one sample of a study of cytomegalovirus exposure and HLA in healthy donors. The protocol was immunoSEQ multiplex PCR, while the TCRdb copy is restricted to in-frame clones and leaves out a portion. Of about 200,000 clones listed, 65% to 90% are singletons. The sample comprised PBMCs. Receptor source: a young woman in good health and CMV-seropositive. Both conserved end residues are part of each CDR3. A D gene is named only where the DNA matches it firmly. Some rows mark clone size as missing; the rest say once, few, many or name a class of expanded clone.

J | length | D | size | V | CDR3 | DNA
TRBJ2-5 | 14 | TRBD1 | once | TRBV5-6 | CASSRDREGETQYF | TGTGCCAGCAGCCGTGACAGGGAAGGTGAGACCCAGTACTTC
TRBJ2-7 | 15 | TRBD2 | - | TRBV28 | CASTTLLAGSILQYF | TGTGCCAGCACTACTCTACTAGCGGGAAGTATATTGCAGTACTTC
TRBJ1-1 | 13 | - | - | TRBV28 | CASTLRGTDEAFF | TGTGCCAGCACCCTACGGGGGACCGACGAAGCTTTCTTT
TRBJ2-7 | 13 | TRBD1 | - | TRBV6-1 | CASGTGDRYEQYF | TGTGCCAGCGGAACAGGGGACCGCTACGAGCAGTACTTC
TRBJ1-1 | 16 | - | - | TRBV23-1 | CASSQSKRDVSTEAFF | TGCGCCAGCAGTCAATCTAAGCGGGATGTGAGCACTGAAGCTTTCTTT
TRBJ2-1 | 14 | TRBD2 | - | TRBV29-1 | CSVGGIQAGGEQFF | TGCAGCGTTGGGGGGATCCAGGCGGGAGGTGAGCAGTTCTTC
TRBJ1-3 | 14 | TRBD1 | - | TRBV6-5 | CASRDREYGNTIYF | TGTGCCAGCAGGGACAGGGAGTATGGAAACACCATATATTTT
TRBJ1-2 | 14 | - | - | TRBV6-1 | CASSEIGRGYGYTF | TGTGCCAGCAGTGAGATCGGTCGGGGGTATGGCTACACCTTC
TRBJ2-1 | 15 | TRBD2 | - | TRBV28 | CASSYTSARYNEQFF | TGTGCCAGCAGTTATACTAGCGCTCGTTACAATGAGCAGTTCTTC
TRBJ1-4 | 11 | - | - | TRBV2 | CASTRGEKLFF | TGTGCCAGCACCAGAGGGGAAAAACTGTTTTTT
TRBJ1-1 | 13 | - | - | TRBV18 | CASSGMTGGEAFF | TGTGCCAGCTCAGGAATGACCGGAGGAGAAGCTTTCTTT
TRBJ1-1 | 12 | - | - | TRBV5-4 | CASMSEKPEAFF | TGTGCCAGCATGAGCGAGAAGCCTGAAGCTTTCTTT
TRBJ2-3 | 16 | TRBD1 | - | TRBV5-1 | CASSGLGTGGTDTQYF | TGCGCCAGCAGCGGTTTAGGGACAGGGGGCACAGATACGCAGTATTTT
TRBJ1-4 | 16 | - | - | TRBV5-4 | CASSLRRGAPNEKLFF | TGTGCCAGCAGCTTGAGGCGGGGCGCGCCTAATGAAAAACTGTTTTTT
TRBJ1-5 | 15 | - | once | TRBV4-1 | CASSQAQGPYQPQHF | TGCGCCAGCAGCCAAGCGCAGGGGCCCTATCAGCCCCAGCATTTT
TRBJ2-3 | 16 | TRBD2 | once | TRBV6-1 | CASSEIVGAGVDTQYF | TGTGCCAGCAGTGAAATTGTCGGAGCGGGAGTAGATACGCAGTATTTT
TRBJ2-7 | 13 | - | - | TRBV2 | CASNLGSSYEQYF | TGTGCCAGCAACTTGGGCAGCTCCTACGAGCAGTACTTC
TRBJ2-7 | 15 | - | - | TRBV7-8 | CASSYSREGTYEQYF | TGTGCCAGCAGCTATTCCAGGGAAGGGACCTACGAGCAGTACTTC
TRBJ2-3 | 19 | TRBD2 | - | TRBV10-3 | CAISESVGEGQFNTDTQYF | TGTGCCATCAGTGAGTCGGTTGGGGAGGGCCAGTTTAACACAGATACGCAGTATTTT
TRBJ1-2 | 14 | - | - | TRBV2 | CASSEPGSVEGYTF | TGTGCCAGCAGTGAACCGGGGAGCGTGGAGGGCTACACCTTC
TRBJ1-1 | 14 | - | - | TRBV6-1 | CASRKGRANTEAFF | TGTGCCAGCAGAAAGGGCAGGGCGAACACTGAAGCTTTCTTT
TRBJ2-5 | 13 | - | - | TRBV7-2 | CASSSTRQETQYF | TGTGCCAGCAGCTCGACTAGACAAGAGACCCAGTACTTC
TRBJ2-3 | 12 | - | - | TRBV28 | CASSGSTDTQYF | TGTGCCAGTTCAGGTAGCACAGATACGCAGTATTTT
TRBJ2-2 | 16 | - | - | TRBV5-1 | CASSLGQGFNTGELFF | TGCGCCAGCAGCTTGGGTCAGGGCTTCAACACCGGGGAGCTGTTTTTT